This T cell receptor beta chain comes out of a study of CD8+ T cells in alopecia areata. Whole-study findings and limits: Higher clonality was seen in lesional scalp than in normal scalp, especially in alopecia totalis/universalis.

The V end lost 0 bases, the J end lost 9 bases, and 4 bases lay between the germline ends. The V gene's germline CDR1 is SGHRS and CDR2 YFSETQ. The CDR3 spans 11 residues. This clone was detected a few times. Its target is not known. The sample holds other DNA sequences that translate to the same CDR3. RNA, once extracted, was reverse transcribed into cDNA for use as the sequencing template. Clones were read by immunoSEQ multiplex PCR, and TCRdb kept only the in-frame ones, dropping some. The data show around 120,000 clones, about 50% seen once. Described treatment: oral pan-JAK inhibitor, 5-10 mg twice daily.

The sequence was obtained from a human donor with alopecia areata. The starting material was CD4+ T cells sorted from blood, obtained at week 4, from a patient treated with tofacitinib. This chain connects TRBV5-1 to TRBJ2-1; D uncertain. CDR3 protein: CASSLEGEQFF. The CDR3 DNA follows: TGCGCCAGCAGCTTGGAGGGTGAGCAGTTCTTC.